This entry describes one TCR beta chain. Its antigen remains unknown. The PCR contained 60 Vbeta and 13 Jbeta primers. Profiling relied on immunoSEQ multiplex PCR, and the TCRdb table lists in-frame clones only, not all of them. The sample shows over 150,000 clones, 77% of them seen only once. From germline, CDR1 is SGHNT and CDR2 YYREEE (reference sequence). Germline trimming cut 4 bases from V and 2 bases from J; bases unmatched to any gene: 17. This CDR3 is built from 19 residues. The sample comes from a study of cytomegalovirus exposure and HLA in healthy donors. General study findings and limits: Apparent HLA restriction characterized most CMV-associated TCR beta chains in a later analysis. What a later analysis showed was that several of the most significant clusters appeared linked to common viral pathogens. In presence/absence analyses, roughly uniform sequencing depth across donors was assumed.

The specimen sequenced was PBMCs. The V and J genes are TRBV5-4 and TRBJ2-7; 11 nucleotides match TRBD2. This clonotype was sampled from a woman between 25 and 40 years old in good health and CMV-seropositive. The CDR3 here is CASSPDLGSGGGNPYEQYF. The CDR3 region has the DNA TGTGCCAGCAGCCCGGACCTGGGTAGCGGGGGGGGGAACCCCTACGAGCAGTACTTC.